Presented here are 14 T cell receptor beta chains from one specimen sequenced in a study of cytotoxic CD8 clonotypes in ibrutinib-treated CLL. TCRdb keeps only in-frame clones here, not all; method: immunoSEQ multiplex PCR. The data show about 130,000 clones, less than 90% seen once. The source was PBMCs, collected after 24 months of ibrutinib treatment. Receptors originate from a human donor with chronic lymphocytic leukemia.

V and J are TRBV9 and TRBJ2-2; 9 nucleotides line up with TRBD1. This CDR3 contains 17 residues. Germline assignment: CDR1 SGDLS and CDR2 YYNGEE. The J segment lost 5 bases and the V segment lost 3 bases, leaving 11 bases of the junction unmatched. The CDR3 protein is CASSALGGQGATGELFF. CDR3 coding DNA: TGTGCCAGCAGCGCCCTCGGGGGACAGGGCGCAACCGGGGAGCTGTTTTTT.

Here the CDR3 DNA reads TGTGCCAGCAGCCCGGGACAGGCGCCAGATACGCAGTATTTT. Its protein product is CASSPGQAPDTQYF. The V and J genes are TRBV7-9 and TRBJ2-3; TRBD1 aligns across 8 bases. This CDR3 contains 14 residues. Trimming at V came to 5 bases and at J to 4 bases, leaving 5 bases not matched to a gene. CDR1 SEHNR and CDR2 FQNEAQ come from the germline V gene (reference sequence).

V usage is TRBV6-5 and J usage is TRBJ2-3; TRBD2 matches 8 bases. CDR1 and CDR2 from the germline V gene are MNHEY and SVGAGI. V lost 6 bases, J lost 4 bases, and 6 bases stayed unmatched. The CDR3 has 14 amino acids. The CDR3 sequence is CASSGGVWADTQYF. CDR3 nucleotide sequence: TGTGCCAGCAGCGGGGGGGTCTGGGCAGATACGCAGTATTTT.

Only a few counts were recorded for this clone. The rearrangement uses TRBV6-1 and TRBJ2-7; 9 nucleotides line up with TRBD1. CDR3 length: 14 amino acids. V dropped 6 bases and J dropped 5; count of bases not matched to a gene: 8. The germline V gene encodes CDR1 MNHNS and CDR2 SASEGT. CDR3 bases: TGTGCCAGCAGGCCGGGACAGGGTAACCACGAGCAGTACTTC. Residues: CASRPGQGNHEQYF.

The V call is TRBV2, the J call TRBJ2-5; 7 positions agree with TRBD1. The CDR3 length is 13 residues. Per germline, CDR1 SNHLY and CDR2 FYNNEI. V lost 4 bases to trimming and J lost 3 bases; unmatched junction nucleotides: 2. The CDR3 DNA sequence: TGTGCCAGCAGTGGGGGGACAGAAGAGACCCAGTACTTC. The encoded protein is CASSGGTEETQYF.

The chain couples TRBV28 to TRBJ2-7; 8 nucleotides align to TRBD2. This CDR3 has 15 amino acids. Germline V gives CDR1 MDHEN, CDR2 SYDVKM. Trimming removed 4 bases from V and 0 bases from J; junction bases left unmatched: 5. The CDR3 bases are TGTGCCAGCAGTTCGCGGGGGGTCAACTCCTACGAGCAGTACTTC. This codes for CASSSRGVNSYEQYF.

The rearrangement links TRBV5-6 to TRBJ2-3; 7 bases are a match to TRBD2. CDR3 size: 13 residues. Germline V CDR1 and CDR2: SGHDT, YYEEEE. Losses at the gene ends were 4 bases for V and 5 bases for J; bases not matched to a gene: 4. The DNA of the CDR3 is TGTGCCAGCAGCCCCGCTAGCGGAGATACGCAGTATTTT. Translation gives CASSPASGDTQYF.

This clone has just one count. This chain links TRBV19 with TRBJ2-4, with no clear D. There are 14 residues in the CDR3. Deletions cut 1 base from V and 1 base from J, with 5 bases between. The germline V gene has CDR1 LNHDA and CDR2 SQIVND (reference sequence). Here the CDR3 reads CASSIGGAKNIQYF. For the CDR3, the DNA is TGTGCCAGTAGTATAGGGGGTGCCAAAAACATTCAGTACTTC.

V usage is TRBV5-4 and J usage is TRBJ2-3; the match to TRBD2 covers 8 bases. The germline V gene has CDR1 SGHNT and CDR2 YYREEE (reference sequence). V lost 4 bases to trimming and J lost 2 bases; unmatched junction nucleotides: 9. The CDR3 sequence is 16 residues long. CDR3 DNA sequence: TGTGCCAGCAGCCCCGGGCGGGGGGCCCCCACAGATACGCAGTATTTT. This gives the protein CASSPGRGAPTDTQYF.

The V call is TRBV25-1, the J call TRBJ1-4; TRBD1 might be the D (6 bases). With 2 bases removed from V and 4 bases from J, the gap between germline ends came to 11 bases. The V gene's germline CDR1 is MGHDK and CDR2 SYGVNS. The CDR3 extends over 15 amino acids. Here the CDR3 DNA reads TGTGCCAGCAGTGAACCCCGGGGGCTTAATGAAAAACTGTTTTTT. Its protein product is CASSEPRGLNEKLFF.

The rearrangement joins TRBV30 to TRBJ1-6; 9 bases are shared with TRBD1. CDR1 and CDR2 from the germline V gene are GTSNPN and SVGIG (reference sequence). The V and J ends lost 0 bases and 9 bases, in that order; junction bases with no gene match: 3. The CDR3 spans 14 residues. The CDR3 sequence is CAWSVGTGISPLHF. The CDR3, as DNA: TGTGCCTGGAGTGTCGGGACAGGGATTTCACCCCTCCACTTT.

The genes are TRBV4-1 and TRBJ2-1; perhaps TRBD2 as D (5 bases). The CDR3 sequence is 13 residues long. V lost 2 bases to trimming and J lost 8 bases, with 10 bases between them. Looked up from germline, CDR1 is MGHRA and CDR2 is YSYEKL. The CDR3 coding sequence is TGCGCCAGCAGCCAAATGGGAGACCATGAGCAGTTCTTC. Its protein is CASSQMGDHEQFF.

The rearrangement links TRBV28 to TRBJ2-5, with 12 bases matching TRBD2. Per germline, CDR1 MDHEN and CDR2 SYDVKM. This CDR3 has 14 residues. V lost 6 bases, J lost 3 bases, and 2 bases stayed unmatched. The CDR3 spells CASSPSGGEETQYF. The CDR3 DNA follows: TGTGCCAGCAGCCCTAGCGGGGGGGAAGAGACCCAGTACTTC.

V gene TRBV27 combines with J gene TRBJ2-5, with D tentatively TRBD1 or TRBD2 (5 bases each). Germline values: CDR1 MNHEY, CDR2 SMNVEV (reference sequence). This CDR3 comprises 13 residues. Trimming stripped 6 bases from V and 7 bases from J, with 15 bases between. The CDR3 loop is CASSPGPRGTQYF. The CDR3, as DNA: TGTGCCAGCAGCCCGGGGCCCCGGGGGACCCAGTACTTC.